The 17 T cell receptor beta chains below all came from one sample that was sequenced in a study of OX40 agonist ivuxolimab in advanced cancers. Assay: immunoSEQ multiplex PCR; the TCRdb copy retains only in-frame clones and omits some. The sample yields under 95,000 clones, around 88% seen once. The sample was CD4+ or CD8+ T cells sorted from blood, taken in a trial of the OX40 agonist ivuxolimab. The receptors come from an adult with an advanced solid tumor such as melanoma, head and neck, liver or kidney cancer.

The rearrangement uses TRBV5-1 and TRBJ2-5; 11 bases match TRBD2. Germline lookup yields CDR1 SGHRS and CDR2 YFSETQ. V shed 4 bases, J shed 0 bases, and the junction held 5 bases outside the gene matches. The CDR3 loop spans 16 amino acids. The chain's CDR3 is CASSLRTSGHQETQYF. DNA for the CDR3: TGCGCCAGCAGCCTGAGGACTAGCGGGCACCAAGAGACCCAGTACTTC.

The CDR3 spells CASSTRTGRTGELFF. The CDR3 nucleotides read TGTGCCAGCAGCACGCGGACAGGACGGACCGGGGAGCTGTTTTTT. The chain employs TRBV5-4 and TRBJ2-2, with 7 bases fitting TRBD1. V lost 4 bases, J lost 5 bases, and 8 bases stayed unmatched. CDR3 size: 15 residues. Germline CDR1 is SGHNT and CDR2 is YYREEE (reference sequence).

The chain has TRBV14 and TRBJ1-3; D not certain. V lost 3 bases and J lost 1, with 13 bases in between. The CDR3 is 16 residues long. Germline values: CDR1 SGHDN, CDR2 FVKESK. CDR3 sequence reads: CASSHRPERSGNTIYF. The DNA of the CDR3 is TGTGCCAGCAGCCACCGCCCCGAAAGATCTGGAAACACCATATATTTT.

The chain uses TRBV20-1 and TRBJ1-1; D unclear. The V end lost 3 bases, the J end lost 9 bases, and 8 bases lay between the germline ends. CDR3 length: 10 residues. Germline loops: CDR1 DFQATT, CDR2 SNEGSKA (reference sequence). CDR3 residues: CSASDAQAFF. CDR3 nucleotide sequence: TGCAGTGCTAGTGACGCCCAAGCTTTCTTT.

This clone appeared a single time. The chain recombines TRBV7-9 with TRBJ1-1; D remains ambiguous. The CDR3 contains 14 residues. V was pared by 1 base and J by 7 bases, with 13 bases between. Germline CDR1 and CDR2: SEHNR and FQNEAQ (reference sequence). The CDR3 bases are TGTGCCAGCAGCTTAGACCGGGCCACCTATGAAGCTTTCTTT. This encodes CASSLDRATYEAFF. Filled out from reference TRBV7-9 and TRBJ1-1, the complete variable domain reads DTGVSQNPRHKITKRGQNVTFRCDPISEHNRLYWYRQTLGQGPEFLTYFQNEAQLEKSRLLSDRFSAERPKGSFSTLEIQRTEQGDSAMYLCASSLDRATYEAFFGQGTRLTVV.

CDR3 bases: TGCAGCGTTGGGACGGTGAAAGAGACCCAGTACTTC. It is translated as CSVGTVKETQYF. The J gene is TRBJ2-5, the V gene TRBV29-1; D is unclear. There are 12 residues in the CDR3. Germline V gene lookup returns CDR1 SQVTM and CDR2 ANQGSEA. V was clipped by 4 bases and J by 3 bases, with 9 bases between them.

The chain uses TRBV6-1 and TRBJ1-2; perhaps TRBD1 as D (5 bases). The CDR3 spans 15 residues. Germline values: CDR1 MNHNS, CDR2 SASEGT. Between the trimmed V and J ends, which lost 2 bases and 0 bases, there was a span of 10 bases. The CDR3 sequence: CASSENGGANYGYTF. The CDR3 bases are TGTGCCAGCAGTGAAAACGGGGGGGCTAACTATGGCTACACCTTC.

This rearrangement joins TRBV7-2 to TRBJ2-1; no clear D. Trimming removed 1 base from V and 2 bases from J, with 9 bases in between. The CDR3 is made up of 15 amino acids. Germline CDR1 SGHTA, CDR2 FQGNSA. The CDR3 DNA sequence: TGTGCCAGCAGCTTAGGGACGAACCCCTACAATGAGCAGTTCTTC. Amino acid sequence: CASSLGTNPYNEQFF.

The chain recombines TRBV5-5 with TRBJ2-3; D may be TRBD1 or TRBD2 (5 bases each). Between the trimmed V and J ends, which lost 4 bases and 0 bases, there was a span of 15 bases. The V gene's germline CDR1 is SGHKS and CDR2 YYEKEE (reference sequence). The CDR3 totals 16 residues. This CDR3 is CASSRAGSGSTDTQYF. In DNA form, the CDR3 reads TGTGCCAGCAGCCGGGCAGGGAGTGGGAGCACAGATACGCAGTATTTT.

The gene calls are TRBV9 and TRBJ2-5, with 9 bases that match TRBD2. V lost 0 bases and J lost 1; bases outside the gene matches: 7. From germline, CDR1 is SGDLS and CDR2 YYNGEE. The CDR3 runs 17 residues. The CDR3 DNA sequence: TGTGCCAGCAGCGTAGCCCCTCTGCGGGGGGGCCAAGAGACCCAGTACTTC. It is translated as CASSVAPLRGGQETQYF.

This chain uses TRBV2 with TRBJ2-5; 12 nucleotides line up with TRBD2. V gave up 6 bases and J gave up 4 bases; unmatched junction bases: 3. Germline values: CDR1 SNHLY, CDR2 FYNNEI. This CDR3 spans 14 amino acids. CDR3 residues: CASRTSGSRETQYF. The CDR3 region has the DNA TGTGCCAGCAGGACTAGCGGGAGTAGAGAGACCCAGTACTTC.

The CDR3 here is CASSSGQPREKQYF. CDR3 nucleotides: TGTGCCAGCAGCTCCGGACAGCCCAGGGAAAAGCAGTACTTC. The gene calls are TRBV7-9 and TRBJ2-7; tentatively, D is TRBD1 (6 bases). V shed 4 bases and J shed 8 bases, with 18 bases lying between them. The V gene's germline CDR1 is SEHNR and CDR2 FQNEAQ (reference sequence). This CDR3 contains 14 residues. Complete variable domain (other parts from reference TRBV7-9 and TRBJ2-7): DTGVSQNPRHKITKRGQNVTFRCDPISEHNRLYWYRQTLGQGPEFLTYFQNEAQLEKSRLLSDRFSAERPKGSFSTLEIQRTEQGDSAMYLCASSSGQPREKQYFGPGTRLTVT.

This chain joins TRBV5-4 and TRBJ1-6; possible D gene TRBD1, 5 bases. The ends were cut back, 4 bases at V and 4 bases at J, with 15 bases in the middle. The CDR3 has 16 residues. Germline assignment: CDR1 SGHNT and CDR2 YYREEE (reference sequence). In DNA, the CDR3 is TGTGCCAGCAGCCCGGGGACGGAATTATATAATTCACCCCTCCACTTT. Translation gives CASSPGTELYNSPLHF.

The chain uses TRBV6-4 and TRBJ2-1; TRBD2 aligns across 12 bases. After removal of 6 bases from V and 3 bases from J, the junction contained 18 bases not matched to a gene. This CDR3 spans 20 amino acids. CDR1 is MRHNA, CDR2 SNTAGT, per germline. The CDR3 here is CASRQTTGLAGTVYYNEQFF. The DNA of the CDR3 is TGTGCCAGCAGGCAGACTACCGGACTAGCGGGGACGGTCTACTACAATGAGCAGTTCTTC.

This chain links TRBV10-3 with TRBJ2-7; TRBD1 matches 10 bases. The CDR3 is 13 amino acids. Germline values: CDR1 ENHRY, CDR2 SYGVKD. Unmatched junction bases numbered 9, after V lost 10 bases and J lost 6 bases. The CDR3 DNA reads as TGTGCCACCTCAACGGGACAGGGGTTCGAGCAGTACTTC. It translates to CATSTGQGFEQYF.

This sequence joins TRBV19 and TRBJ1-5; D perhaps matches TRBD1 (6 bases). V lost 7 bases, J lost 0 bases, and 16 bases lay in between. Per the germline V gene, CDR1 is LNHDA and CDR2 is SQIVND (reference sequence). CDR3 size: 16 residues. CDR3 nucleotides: TGTGCCAGTACCTGGGGAGGGGGAGATAGCAATCAGCCCCAGCATTTT. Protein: CASTWGGGDSNQPQHF.

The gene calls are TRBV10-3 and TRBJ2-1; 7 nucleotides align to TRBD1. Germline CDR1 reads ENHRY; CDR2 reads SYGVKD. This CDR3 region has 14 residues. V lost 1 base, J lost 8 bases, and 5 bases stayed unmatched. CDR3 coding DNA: TGTGCCATCAGTGAGTACAGGGGAAGGGATGAGCAGTTCTTC. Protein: CAISEYRGRDEQFF.